This T cell receptor (beta chain) was identified during a study of PD-1 blockade in classical Hodgkin lymphoma (dated by TCRdb to about 2020). Some background on the complete study: Nivolumab dosing was 3 mg/kg intravenously every 2 weeks, continuing until either disease progression or unacceptable toxicity. The study used CyTOF and TCR beta sequencing to define a peripheral blood immune signature of response to PD-1 blockade in classical Hodgkin lymphoma. The paper's findings and limits, for the study overall: Among trial patients, those achieving complete response had baseline diversity similar to that of newly diagnosed patients, while diversity was significantly lower in partial responders and progressors. The study was limited to a single clinical trial cohort, and causes of repertoire differences, possibly disease activity or prior therapy, remained undefined. Lower diversity was seen in patients whose nivolumab began less than 1 year after ASCT, and these patients were left out of later analyses so that immune reconstitution would not confound the results. A significant rise by C4D1 was seen in CD4+ but not CD8+ TCR diversity (p=0.0027 vs p=0.16), with the rise being most apparent in complete responders (p=0.02). Baseline TCR diversity was reported to be lower in newly diagnosed patients than in healthy donors, and even lower in relapsed/refractory patients.

Per the publication, the time point label means: cycle 1 day 1 (C1D1), immediately before nivolumab initiation. Every trial patient had relapsed after autologous stem cell transplantation, and cohorts A, B and C differed in prior brentuximab vedotin exposure. A total of around 60 patients with relapsed/refractory classical Hodgkin lymphoma made up the trial cohort, and each patient's best overall response was complete response, partial response or progressive disease. Trial patients were treated with single-agent nivolumab in the multi-cohort phase II CheckMate 205 trial. An independent review committee assessed best overall response by applying the 2007 International Working Group response criteria. Trial PBMCs were obtained immediately prior to nivolumab initiation (C1D1) and on therapy at cycle 2 day 1 and cycle 4 day 1. Peripheral blood was collected in 8 mL Vacutainer Cell Preparation Tubes, from which PBMCs were isolated by centrifugation and then cryopreserved.

The Qiagen DNeasy kit was used to extract genomic DNA from unsorted PBMCs and from the negatively selected CD4+ and CD8+ fractions. Amplification of TCR beta CDR3 regions was done by immunoSEQ multiplex PCR with primers that anneal to V and J segments. A synthetic immune receptor repertoire was used to minimize amplification bias, and remaining bias was computationally removed after sequencing. Regarding the original processing steps: Custom Python scripts were used to quantify repertoire diversity as the Shannon entropy index. Unsorted, CD4+ and CD8+ repertoires were analyzed separately, except in combined analyses where CD4+ and CD8+ sequences were merged in silico. Clonal expansion was defined as a frequency increase of at least 2-fold after treatment compared with C1D1, and clones undetected at baseline were assigned a pseudocount of 0.5. Clones with 0 or 1 copy at C1D1 were classified as singleton clones, and clones with 2 or more copies were classified as non-singleton clones. Clones expanded in unsorted samples were annotated as CD4+, CD8+ or unknown by matching protein sequences in sorted samples from the same patient. Wilcoxon tests on paired samples were used to test diversity changes from C1D1 to C4D1. Drawn from immuneACCESS, this table holds only the in-frame rearrangements with V and J called that TCRdb kept. Clones are partly lost; checked studies trace under half to an unresolved V gene and leave the rest unexplained. Clone size and the V and J calls come from that table; the DNA yielded D and trimming. In this sample the table shows 90,000 to 100,000 clones, about nine tenths of which occur a single time. The ten top clones hold approximately 2.8% of the sample.

The CDR3, cysteine through phenylalanine, is 16 amino acids long. Just CDR3 DNA is preserved here, 48 bases in frame from base 1. The germline V gene gives CDR1 as MNHNS and CDR2 as SASEGT. V loses 1 base of germline sequence and J loses 9 bases, and the interval between the two ends is 19 bases. With regard to this clone: The target of this receptor is not known. No base-level quality is on record; no much larger clone is a single base apart.

The material sequenced was peripheral blood mononuclear cells (PBMCs), taken at baseline. The chain links TRBV6-1 with TRBJ1-5; tentative D gene TRBD1, with 5 bases matching. This receptor was taken from a human donor with classical Hodgkin lymphoma. Here the CDR3 is given as CASSEGLRGTRRPQHF. At the DNA level, the sequence is TGTGCCAGCAGTGAAGGTCTACGGGGGACCCGCCGGCCCCAGCATTTT.